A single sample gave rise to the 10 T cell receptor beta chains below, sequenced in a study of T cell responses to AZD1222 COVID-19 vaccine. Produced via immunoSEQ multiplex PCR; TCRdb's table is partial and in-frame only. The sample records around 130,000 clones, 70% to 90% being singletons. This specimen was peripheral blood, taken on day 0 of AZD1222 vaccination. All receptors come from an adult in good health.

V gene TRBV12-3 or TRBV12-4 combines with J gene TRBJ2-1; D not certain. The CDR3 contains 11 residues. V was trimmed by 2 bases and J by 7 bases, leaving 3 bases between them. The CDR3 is CASSLLNEQFF. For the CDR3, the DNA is TGTGCCAGCAGTTTATTGAATGAGCAGTTCTTC.

The CDR3 loop reads CASSQQLDRFYGYTF. The CDR3 nucleotides read TGCGCCAGCAGCCAGCAACTAGACAGGTTCTATGGCTACACCTTC. The genes are TRBV4-1 and TRBJ1-2, with D maybe TRBD1 (6 bases). V was cut by 3 bases and J by 4 bases, with 15 bases left in between. The CDR3 has 15 amino acids. Germline V CDR1 and CDR2: MGHRA, YSYEKL.

CDR3 nucleotide sequence: TGTGCCAGCAGTGGCAGGGGAGGCGGTCAGCCCCAGCATTTT. This translates into CASSGRGGGQPQHF. This chain uses TRBV2 with TRBJ1-5, with D tentatively TRBD1 (6 bases). In germline, CDR1 is SNHLY, CDR2 FYNNEI. The CDR3 is 14 amino acids. Trimming left V 4 bases short and J 6 bases short, with 13 bases between.

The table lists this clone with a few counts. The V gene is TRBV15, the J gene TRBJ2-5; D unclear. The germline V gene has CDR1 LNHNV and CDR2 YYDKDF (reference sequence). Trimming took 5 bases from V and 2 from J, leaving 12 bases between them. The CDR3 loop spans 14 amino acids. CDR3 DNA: TGTGCCACCAGCGCTTCGAGAAGTCAAGAGACCCAGTACTTC. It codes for CATSASRSQETQYF.

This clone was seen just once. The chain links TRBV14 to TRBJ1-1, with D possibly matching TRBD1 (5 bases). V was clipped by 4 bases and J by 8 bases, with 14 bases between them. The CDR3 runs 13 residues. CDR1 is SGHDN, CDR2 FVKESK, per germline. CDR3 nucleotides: TGTGCCAGCAGCCTTGGGGCCGGGAGAGAAGCTTTCTTT. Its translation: CASSLGAGREAFF.

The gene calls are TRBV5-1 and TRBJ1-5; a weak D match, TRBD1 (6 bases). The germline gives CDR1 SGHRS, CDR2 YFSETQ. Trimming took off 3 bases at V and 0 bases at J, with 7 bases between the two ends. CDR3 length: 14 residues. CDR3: CASSWGLSNQPQHF. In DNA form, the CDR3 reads TGCGCCAGCAGCTGGGGGCTTAGCAATCAGCCCCAGCATTTT.

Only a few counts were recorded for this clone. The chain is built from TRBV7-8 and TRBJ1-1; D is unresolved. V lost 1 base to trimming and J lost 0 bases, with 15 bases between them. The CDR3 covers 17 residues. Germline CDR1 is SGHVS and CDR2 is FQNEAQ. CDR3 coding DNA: TGTGCCAGCAGCTTAGTTCGGGCGCGGATCTTGAACACTGAAGCTTTCTTT. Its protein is CASSLVRARILNTEAFF.

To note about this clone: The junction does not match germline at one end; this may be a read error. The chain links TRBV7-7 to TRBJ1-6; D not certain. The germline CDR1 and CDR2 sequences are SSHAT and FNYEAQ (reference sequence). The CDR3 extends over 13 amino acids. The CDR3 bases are TGTGCTAGCAGCTTAGGAGTCGATTCACCCCTCCACTTT. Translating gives CASSLGVDSPLHF.

CDR3 DNA sequence: TGTGCCAGCAGCCCCGGACAGGGACTAGATACGCAGTATTTT. It is translated as CASSPGQGLDTQYF. J is TRBJ2-3 and V is TRBV13, with 8 nucleotides matching TRBD1. With 5 bases clipped from V and 5 bases from J, the junction kept 6 bases outside the gene matches. The CDR3 length is 14 residues. CDR1 is PRHDT, CDR2 FYEKMQ, per germline (reference sequence).

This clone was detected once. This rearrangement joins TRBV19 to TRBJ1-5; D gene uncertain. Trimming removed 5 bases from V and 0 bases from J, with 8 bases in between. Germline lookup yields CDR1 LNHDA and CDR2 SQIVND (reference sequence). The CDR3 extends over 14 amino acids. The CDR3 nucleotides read TGTGCCAGTAGTGACCGATATAGCAATCAGCCCCAGCATTTT. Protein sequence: CASSDRYSNQPQHF.